This T cell receptor beta chain was sequenced for a study of blood T cell repertoires in COVID-19. Study in general: Some COVID-19 samples were acute and others convalescent; all came from the United States, Italy and Spain. PBMCs, B-cell-depleted T cells, or T cells provided the cDNA or gDNA that made up the material.

Produced via immunoSEQ multiplex PCR; TCRdb's table is partial and in-frame only. The table shows under 40,000 clones, with about nine tenths occurring only once. The CDR3 covers 13 residues. Germline V gene data show CDR1 as SGHDT and CDR2 as YYEEEE. V gave up 6 bases and J gave up 6 bases; unmatched junction bases: 6. Input material: peripheral blood. The rearrangement links TRBV5-6 to TRBJ1-5; 7 nucleotides align to TRBD1. This sequence originates from a woman older than 75 with active or convalescent COVID-19. CDR3 sequence: CASINRGVQPQHF. For the CDR3, the DNA is TGTGCCAGCATCAACAGGGGTGTTCAGCCCCAGCATTTT.